Listed here are 8 T cell receptor beta chains from one sample, sequenced in a study of blood T cell repertoires in COVID-19. Data came from immunoSEQ multiplex PCR; TCRdb stores just in-frame clones and leaves some out. This table has 140,000 to 150,000 clones, 80% appearing once. The sequencing sample was made of peripheral blood. The receptors come from a man aged 70 or older who had recovered from COVID-19.

The rearrangement joins TRBV4-1 to TRBJ2-1; 8 bases are shared with TRBD2. Germline values: CDR1 MGHRA, CDR2 YSYEKL. V gave up 6 bases and J gave up 2 bases; unmatched junction bases: 6. The CDR3 runs 15 residues. CDR3 region: CASRLLAGTYNEQFF. CDR3 in DNA: TGCGCCAGCAGACTCTTAGCGGGGACCTACAATGAGCAGTTCTTC.

The chain has TRBV19 and TRBJ2-5, with TRBD1 matching over 7 bases. The CDR3 contains 15 residues. V lost 4 bases, J lost 7 bases, and 12 bases stayed unmatched. From germline, CDR1 is LNHDA and CDR2 SQIVND (reference sequence). CDR3 region: CASSTYRGSATTQYF. The CDR3 DNA reads as TGTGCCAGTAGTACGTACAGGGGTTCAGCAACGACCCAGTACTTC.

The rearrangement joins TRBV5-1 to TRBJ2-1; no clear D gene. The ends were cut back, 0 bases at V and 4 bases at J, with 5 bases in the middle. Germline CDR1 is SGHRS and CDR2 is YFSETQ. CDR3 length: 13 amino acids. This CDR3 reads CASSLDSYNEQFF. CDR3 in DNA: TGCGCCAGCAGCTTGGACTCTTACAATGAGCAGTTCTTC.

V is TRBV5-4 and J is TRBJ2-7; 8 bases match TRBD1. The CDR3 contains 16 residues. Germline V gene lookup returns CDR1 SGHNT and CDR2 YYREEE (reference sequence). With V trimmed by 3 bases and J by 1 base, 9 bases remained unmatched. The CDR3: CASSYRTGFLSYEQYF. CDR3 nucleotide sequence: TGTGCCAGCAGCTATCGGACAGGGTTTTTATCCTACGAGCAGTACTTC. Together with reference TRBV5-4 and TRBJ2-7, the CDR3 gives the full variable domain: ETGVTQSPTHLIKTRGQQVTLRCSSQSGHNTVSWYQQALGQGPQFIFQYYREEENGRGNFPPRFSGLQFPNYSSELNVNALELDDSALYLCASSYRTGFLSYEQYFGPGTRLTVT.

The V gene is TRBV6-5, the J gene TRBJ2-1; the D is unclear. With 6 bases removed from V and 8 bases from J, the gap between germline ends came to 14 bases. The V gene's germline CDR1 is MNHEY and CDR2 SVGAGI. The CDR3 loop spans 13 amino acids. The CDR3 spells CASRPPSVDEQFF. Here the CDR3 DNA reads TGTGCCAGCAGACCCCCGAGTGTGGATGAGCAGTTCTTC.

The V call is TRBV7-8, the J call TRBJ2-1; TRBD2 matches at 11 bases. In germline, CDR1 is SGHVS, CDR2 FQNEAQ. This CDR3 has 16 residues. The junction had 11 bases not matched to a gene; V was cut back by 3 bases and J by 10 bases. CDR3 residues: CASSFRVAGGPREQFF. CDR3 nucleotides: TGTGCCAGCAGCTTTCGAGTAGCGGGAGGGCCACGGGAGCAGTTCTTC.

The CDR3 sequence: CASSGDRGITNNEQFF. The DNA of the CDR3 is TGTGCCAGCAGCGGAGACAGGGGAATCACTAACAATGAGCAGTTCTTC. The chain couples TRBV5-6 to TRBJ2-1, with TRBD1 identical over 8 bases. Germline-derived CDR1 and CDR2 are SGHDT and YYEEEE. This CDR3 is 16 amino acids long. V lost 4 bases and J lost 5; bases outside the gene matches: 11.

The rearrangement links TRBV11-2 to TRBJ2-3; 11 nucleotides agree with TRBD2. CDR1 SGHAT and CDR2 FQNNGV come from the germline V gene. The CDR3 spans 18 residues. The V and J ends lost 4 bases and 8 bases, in that order; junction bases with no gene match: 17. CDR3 amino acids: CASSSPTGLAGGRSTQYF. CDR3 sequence (DNA): TGTGCCAGCAGCTCGCCGACTGGACTAGCGGGCGGACGGAGTACGCAGTATTTT.